Listed here is a single TCR beta chain. The sample is drawn from a study of PD-L1 blockade in urothelial cancer. There are 13 residues in the CDR3. Between the trimmed V and J ends, which lost 7 bases and 3 bases, there was a span of 9 bases. Germline assignment: CDR1 ENHRY and CDR2 SYGVKD. Sequenced by immunoSEQ multiplex PCR; TCRdb stores in-frame clones only, minus some. The table includes under 130,000 clones, approximately 86% detected once. This chain uses TRBV10-3 with TRBJ2-2; D perhaps matches TRBD1 (5 bases). The TCR originated in a man aged 50 or older with urothelial cancer. The specimen comprised PBMCs, sampled around atezolizumab (anti-PD-L1) treatment. CDR3 sequence: CAITQGDTGELFF. CDR3 DNA sequence: TGTGCCATCACGCAGGGCGACACCGGGGAGCTGTTTTTT.